This TCR beta chain is drawn from a study of blood T cells in healthy people across ages. CDR3 length equals 15 residues. Germline-derived CDR1 and CDR2 are MNHEY and SVGAGI. Trimming removed 0 bases at V and 4 bases at J, with 11 bases between. At least ten counts were recorded for this clonotype. For the second PCR, which ran for roughly 7 to 11 cycles, a sample-barcoded 5' primer and a J-beta primer mix were used. TCRdb re-called the 5' RACE reads with MiXCR, one entry per CDR3 protein. Among around 990,000 distinct CDR3 sequences listed, under 30% were seen once. A further study also used this sample, focusing on T cells of mothers and their children. That report adds: Material was donated by three healthy Caucasian mothers and their six children. The analysis detected no persistent microchimeric T cell clones.

The receptor was isolated from a girl aged 2-9 years in good health. The sample consisted of blood. The rearrangement uses TRBV6-5 and TRBJ2-3; D call uncertain. The CDR3 sequence is CASSYSGLPADTQYF. The CDR3 DNA is TGTGCCAGCAGTTACTCAGGCCTCCCCGCAGATACGCAGTATTTT.